The T cell receptor beta chain described here comes from a study of T cell repertoires in cytomegalovirus infection. Overall study: Public TCR beta signatures indicated both CMV infection and matching HLA type.

V lost 4 bases and J lost 6; bases outside the gene matches: 12. Germline V CDR1 and CDR2: SGHAT, FQNNGV. This CDR3 is built from 16 residues. TCRdb re-derived calls from the reads in MiXCR, one entry per CDR3 protein. Of some 320,000 distinct CDR3 sequences listed, about 28% are singletons. A note on this clonotype: Its matching antigen is unknown.

The chain joins TRBV11-2 to TRBJ2-1; 7 bases match TRBD2. The input for sequencing was cultured PBMCs, taken from culture after CMV antigen stimulation. This clonotype originated in a human donor in good health (CMV status not recorded). Some clones in this sample may be carry-over from other donors' samples. The CDR3 is CASSSPSGGKGNEQFF. CDR3 sequence (DNA): TGTGCCAGCAGCTCCCCTTCGGGGGGAAAGGGCAATGAGCAGTTCTTC.